These T cell receptor beta chains were read from a single sample in a study of shared clonotypes between healthy human individuals. Some clones are missing from TCRdb's copy, which holds only in-frame ones; the method was immunoSEQ multiplex PCR. The table shows over 2,000,000 clones, with roughly 93% occurring only once. Sequences were obtained from naive CD8+ T cells from PBMCs. These TCRs come from a young man in good health. Some clones in this sample may be carry-over from other donors' samples. CDR3s include the opening cysteine and the closing phenylalanine or tryptophan. A D gene is named only where the DNA matches it firmly. Clone size is given for some rows only: seen once, a few or many times, or a class if the clone is expanded.

d_gene	v_gene	abundance	j_gene	CDR3nt	CDR3aa
NA	TRBV19	NA	TRBJ1-1	TGTGCCAGTAGCGAGAAATCGAACACTGAAGCTTTCTTT	CASSEKSNTEAFF
NA	TRBV9	NA	TRBJ1-2	TGTGCCAGCAGCGTAGGTTCCACCGCTTGGGGCTACACCTTC	CASSVGSTAWGYTF
TRBD2	TRBV19	NA	TRBJ2-1	TGTGCCAGTAGTATAGGTTCGGGGGGTGGTGAGCAGTTCTTC	CASSIGSGGGEQFF
TRBD2	TRBV29-1	NA	TRBJ2-7	TGCAGCGTGCTTAGGTTGGGTCATTGGGGGCCGACTAGCGGGACTAGCTACGAGCAGTACTTC	CSVLRLGHWGPTSGTSYEQYF
NA	TRBV7-9	once	TRBJ2-2	TGTGCCAGCAGCTCGTTGATTGGAGGCTCCTCGAACACCGGGGAGCTGTTTTTT	CASSSLIGGSSNTGELFF
TRBD2	TRBV29-1	NA	TRBJ2-3	TGCAGCGCAATAGCGGGGGGCCATACGCAGTATTTT	CSAIAGGHTQYF
TRBD1	TRBV5-1	NA	TRBJ2-4	TGCGCCAGCAGCAACATACTACAGGGGGAACTAGCCAAAAACATTCAGTACTTC	CASSNILQGELAKNIQYF
TRBD2	TRBV25-1	once	TRBJ2-1	TGTGCCAGCGGCCCATCACTAGCGGAGACCTACAATGAGCAGTTCTTC	CASGPSLAETYNEQFF
NA	TRBV6-1	NA	TRBJ1-5	TGTGCCAGCAGTGAAAGCCAGGTGATAAATCAGCCCCAGCATTTT	CASSESQVINQPQHF
TRBD1	TRBV9	NA	TRBJ2-1	TGTGCCAGCAGCGGAGACAGGGGGTTTATGGATGAGCAGTTCTTC	CASSGDRGFMDEQFF
NA	TRBV19	NA	TRBJ2-3	TGTGCCAGTAGTATAGGTTATAGCCCAGGGTCAGATACGCAGTATTTT	CASSIGYSPGSDTQYF
NA	TRBV6-6	once	TRBJ1-1	TGTGCCAGCAGCACCGTCGGGGGCACTGAAGCTTTCTTT	CASSTVGGTEAFF